This T cell receptor (beta chain) was recorded in a study of cytomegalovirus exposure and HLA in healthy donors. As for the study in general: Ancestry clustering placed around four fifths of a few hundred genotyped donors in the Caucasian-associated cluster.

J lost 6 bases, V lost 5 bases, and 10 bases had no gene match. The CDR3 contains 15 residues. Per germline, CDR1 SGHNT and CDR2 YYREEE (reference sequence). Turning to this clone: The antigen is undetermined.

Study outcomes and limitations: Later analysis demonstrated an association between a missense DCLRE1C variant and TCR beta V- and J-gene trimming. In a later analysis, productive TCRs from donors in an Asian-associated ancestry cluster reportedly carried fewer N-insertions than the cohort mean. A later analysis found most CMV-associated TCR beta chains apparently HLA-restricted.

60 Vbeta and 13 Jbeta primers were used in PCR. Sequencing used immunoSEQ multiplex PCR; TCRdb keeps in-frame clones, though not all of them. This table holds about 210,000 clones, about four fifths found once. The TCR was taken from a woman in her forties or fifties in good health and CMV-seropositive. The sequenced sample was PBMCs. The chain uses TRBV5-4 and TRBJ2-3; 9 nucleotides agree with TRBD1. The CDR3 DNA reads as TGTGCCAGCAGACCACGACAGGGGGTTTTGGATACGCAGTATTTT. The encoded protein is CASRPRQGVLDTQYF.